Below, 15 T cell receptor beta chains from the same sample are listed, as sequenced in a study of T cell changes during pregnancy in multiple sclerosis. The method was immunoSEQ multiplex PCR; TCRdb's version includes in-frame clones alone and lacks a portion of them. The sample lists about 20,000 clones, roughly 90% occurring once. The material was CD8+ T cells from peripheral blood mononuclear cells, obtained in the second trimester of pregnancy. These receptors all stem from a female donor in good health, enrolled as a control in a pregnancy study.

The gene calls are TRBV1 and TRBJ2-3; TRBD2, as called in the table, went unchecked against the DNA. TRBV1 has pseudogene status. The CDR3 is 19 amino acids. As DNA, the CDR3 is TGCACCAGCAGCCAAGACCTGCGACTAGCGGGAGTTTTCACAGATACGCAGTATTTT. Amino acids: CTSSQDLRLAGVFTDTQYF.

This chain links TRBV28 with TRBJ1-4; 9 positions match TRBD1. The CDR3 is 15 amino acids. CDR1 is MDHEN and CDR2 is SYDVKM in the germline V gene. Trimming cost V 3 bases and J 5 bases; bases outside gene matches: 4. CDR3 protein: CASSLPGTGNEKLFF. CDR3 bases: TGTGCCAGCAGTTTGCCGGGGACAGGGAATGAAAAACTGTTTTTT.

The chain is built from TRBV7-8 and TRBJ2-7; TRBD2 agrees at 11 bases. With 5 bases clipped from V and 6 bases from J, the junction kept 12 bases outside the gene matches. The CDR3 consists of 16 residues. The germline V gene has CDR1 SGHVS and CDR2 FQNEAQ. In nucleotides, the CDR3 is TGTGCCAGCAGCCGACCACTAGCGGGAGTGTCGGGCGAGCAGTACTTC. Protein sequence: CASSRPLAGVSGEQYF. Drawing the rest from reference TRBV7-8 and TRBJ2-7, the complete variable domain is GAGVSQSPRYKVAKRGQDVALRCDPISGHVSLFWYQQALGQGPEFLTYFQNEAQLDKSGLPSDRFFAERPEGSVSTLKIQRTQQEDSAVYLCASSRPLAGVSGEQYFGPGTRLTVT.

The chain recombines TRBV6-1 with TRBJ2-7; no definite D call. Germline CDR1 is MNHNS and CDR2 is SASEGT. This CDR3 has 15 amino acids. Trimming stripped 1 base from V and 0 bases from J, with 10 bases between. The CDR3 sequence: CASSEGLGYSYEQYF. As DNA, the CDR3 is TGTGCCAGCAGTGAAGGGTTGGGCTACTCCTACGAGCAGTACTTC.

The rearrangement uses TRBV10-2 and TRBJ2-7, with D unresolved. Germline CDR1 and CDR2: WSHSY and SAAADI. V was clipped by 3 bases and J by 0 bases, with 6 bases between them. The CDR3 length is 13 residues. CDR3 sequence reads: CASSDRSSYEQYF. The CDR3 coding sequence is TGCGCCAGCAGTGACAGAAGCTCCTACGAGCAGTACTTC.

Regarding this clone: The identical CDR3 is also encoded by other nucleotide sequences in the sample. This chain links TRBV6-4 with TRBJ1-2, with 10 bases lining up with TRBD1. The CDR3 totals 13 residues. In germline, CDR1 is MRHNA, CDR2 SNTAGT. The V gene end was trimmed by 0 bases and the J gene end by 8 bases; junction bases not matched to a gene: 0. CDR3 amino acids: CASSDSTGGGYTF. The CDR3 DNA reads TGTGCCAGCAGTGACTCGACAGGGGGCGGCTACACCTTC.

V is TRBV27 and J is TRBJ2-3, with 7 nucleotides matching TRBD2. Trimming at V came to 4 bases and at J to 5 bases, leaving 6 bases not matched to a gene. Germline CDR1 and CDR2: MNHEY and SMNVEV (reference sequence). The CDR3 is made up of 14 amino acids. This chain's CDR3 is CASSWDYNVDTQYF. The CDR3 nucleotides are TGTGCCAGCAGTTGGGACTACAACGTAGATACGCAGTATTTT.

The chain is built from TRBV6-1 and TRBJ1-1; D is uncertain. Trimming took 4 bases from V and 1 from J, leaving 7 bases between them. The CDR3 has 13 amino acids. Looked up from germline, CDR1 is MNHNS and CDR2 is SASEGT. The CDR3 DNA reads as TGTGCCAGCAGTGTCGGAGAGAACACTGAAGCTTTCTTT. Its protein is CASSVGENTEAFF.

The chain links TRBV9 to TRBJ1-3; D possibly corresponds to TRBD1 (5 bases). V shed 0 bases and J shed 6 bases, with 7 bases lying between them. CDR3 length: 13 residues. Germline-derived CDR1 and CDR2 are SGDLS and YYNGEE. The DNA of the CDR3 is TGTGCCAGCAGCGTAGGACAGCCAAACACCATATATTTT. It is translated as CASSVGQPNTIYF. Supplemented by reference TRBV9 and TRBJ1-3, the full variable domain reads DSGVTQTPKHLITATGQRVTLRCSPRSGDLSVYWYQQSLDQGLQFLIQYYNGEERAKGNILERFSAQQFPDLHSELNLSSLELGDSALYFCASSVGQPNTIYFGEGSWLTVV.

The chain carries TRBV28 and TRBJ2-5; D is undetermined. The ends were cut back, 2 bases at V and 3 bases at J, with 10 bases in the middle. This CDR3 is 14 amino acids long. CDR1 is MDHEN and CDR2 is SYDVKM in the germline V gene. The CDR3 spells CASSLVSGKETQYF. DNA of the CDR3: TGTGCCAGCAGTTTAGTTTCAGGAAAAGAGACCCAGTACTTC.

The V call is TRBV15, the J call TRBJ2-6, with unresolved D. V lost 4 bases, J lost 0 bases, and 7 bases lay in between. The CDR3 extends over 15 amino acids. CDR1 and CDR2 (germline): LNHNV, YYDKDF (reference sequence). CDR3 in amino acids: CATSTSSSGANVLTF. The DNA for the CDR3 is TGTGCCACCAGCACATCTAGCTCTGGGGCCAACGTCCTGACTTTC.

The chain's CDR3 is CASSPRTDPDTQYF. The CDR3 DNA is TGTGCCAGCAGCCCACGGACAGACCCAGATACGCAGTATTTT. This sequence joins TRBV11-3 and TRBJ2-3; tentatively, D is TRBD1 (6 bases). Germline V gives CDR1 SGHNT, CDR2 YENEEA. Trimming left V 5 bases short and J 4 bases short, with 13 bases between. The CDR3 covers 14 residues. The full variable domain, with the rest looked up from reference TRBV11-3 and TRBJ2-3, is EAGVVQSPRYKIIEKKQPVAFWCNPISGHNTLYWYLQNLGQGPELLIRYENEEAVDDSQLPKDRFSAERLKGVDSTLKIQPAELGDSAVYLCASSPRTDPDTQYFGPGTRLTVL.

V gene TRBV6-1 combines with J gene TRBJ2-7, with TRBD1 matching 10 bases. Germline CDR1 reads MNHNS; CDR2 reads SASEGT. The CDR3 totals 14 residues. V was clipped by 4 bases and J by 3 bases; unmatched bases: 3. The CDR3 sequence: CASSGQGAFYEQYF. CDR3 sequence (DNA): TGTGCCAGCAGTGGACAGGGGGCCTTCTACGAGCAGTACTTC.

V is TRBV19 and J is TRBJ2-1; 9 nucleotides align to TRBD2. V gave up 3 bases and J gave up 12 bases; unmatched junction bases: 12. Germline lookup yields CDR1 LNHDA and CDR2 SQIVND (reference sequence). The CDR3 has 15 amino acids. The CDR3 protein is CASSMRGGAPRGQFF. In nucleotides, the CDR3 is TGTGCCAGTAGTATGCGCGGGGGGGCCCCGAGGGGGCAGTTCTTC.

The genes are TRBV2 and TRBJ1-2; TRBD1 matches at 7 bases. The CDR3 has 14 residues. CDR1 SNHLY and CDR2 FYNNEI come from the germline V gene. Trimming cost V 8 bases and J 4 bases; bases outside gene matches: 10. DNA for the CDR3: TGTGCCAGCGTAACGCCAGGGACAGCCTATGGCTACACCTTC. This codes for CASVTPGTAYGYTF.